This entry is about one T cell receptor (beta chain). What this receptor recognizes is not known. Base quality data are lacking; no much larger clone is found one base away. Selection of patients required sufficient residual fresh-frozen tumor tissue and over two years of available survival data. Although molecular status otherwise differed among the glioblastoma patients, no patient had an isocitrate dehydrogenase mutation. PBMC were collected before vaccination, two weeks after the third vaccination, and at tumor progression when it occurred. The Qiagen DNeasy Blood extraction Kit was used to extract genomic DNA. The sample comes from a study of glioma-infiltrating T cells after dendritic cell vaccination (dated by TCRdb to 2015 to 2016). About the investigation overall: A cohort of 15 or so glioblastoma patients from Phase I and II dendritic cell vaccination trials was included, of whom 9 were newly diagnosed and 6 had recurrent disease. Between the early 2000s and the early 2010s, the patients were given dendritic cell vaccination pulsed with autologous tumor lysate. To make the vaccine, monocyte-derived dendritic cells were cultured for approximately 7 days with IL-4 and GM-CSF and then pulsed overnight with autologous tumor lysate. Each patient got three intradermal injections of the dendritic cell vaccine, spaced at biweekly intervals, in the arm below the axilla. In glioblastoma patients vaccinated with dendritic cells, deep sequencing of TCR beta CDR3 regions served to measure tumor-infiltrating lymphocyte content and to compare repertoires between tumor and blood. Survival after dendritic cell vaccination was correlated with TCR sequencing metrics such as TIL content and the overlap between tumor and blood repertoires. The paper as a whole reports these results and caveats: The three-group TCR overlap response model was characterized as speculative, and prospective validation of the model was stated to be required. Higher estimated pretreatment TIL content predicted longer time to progression and overall survival after dendritic cell vaccination. The cohort was small and heterogeneous, few patients had complete blood and tumor sets, and even fewer had initial-recurrent tumor pairs. TCR clonality showed no direct relationship with survival, which suggests that a diverse polyclonal response may matter.

CDR1 and CDR2, looked up from the germline V gene (reference sequence), are MNHEY and SMNVEV. CDR3 length: 13 amino acids, cysteine to phenylalanine. Kept here is only the CDR3 DNA, which spans 39 bases and is read in frame from base 1. V sheds 6 bases and J sheds 3 bases, leaving 8 bases between their ends. Using the immunoSEQ assay, TCRB CDR3 regions were amplified from roughly 1.8 micrograms of genomic DNA, or from all available DNA when less than that was on hand. For multiplex PCR, 60 forward primers for TCR V beta segments and 13 reverse primers for J beta segments were used. To estimate reads per starting template, synthetic control templates were spiked into each sample at limiting dilution. Reads of 87 bp were generated by sequencing on the Illumina HiSeq System. The paper's data handling went like this. PCR and sequencing errors were removed by a nearest neighbor algorithm that merged closely related sequences. TCR overlap was measured as the percentage of unique tumor TCR beta sequences also present in the same patient's peripheral blood. TCRdb's version of the immuneACCESS table is confined to in-frame rearrangements and falls short of the full clone set. An unresolved V gene accounts for under half of the shortfall where checked; the remainder is of unknown origin. V, J and clone size were drawn from that table, and D and trimming were deduced from the DNA. Across this sample there are roughly 51,000 clones, with 85% seen only once. The ten largest account for 9.5% to 12% of the sample.

This receptor was taken from a human donor with glioblastoma. The sequencing used blood, collected before dendritic cell vaccination. The V and J segments used are TRBV27 and TRBJ1-4; too little of a D gene remains to name it. The CDR3 region has the sequence CASSMAANEKLFF. The sequence in DNA is TGTGCCAGCAGCATGGCGGCTAATGAAAAACTGTTTTTT.